This is a list of T cell receptor beta chains from one sample in a study of blood T cell repertoires in COVID-19. The data were produced by immunoSEQ multiplex PCR, yet TCRdb's version contains in-frame clones alone and is incomplete. The sample includes 220,000 or so clones, more than 85% of them seen just once. The sample was peripheral blood. These receptors were collected from a woman between 45 and 60 years old with COVID-19, enrolled during active disease. Both conserved end residues are part of each CDR3. D genes are given only for firm matches. Clone size is stated in some rows and not others, as once, few, many or a class when expanded.

d_call j_call clone_size v_call cdr3_aa cdr3_nt
NA TRBJ2-4 NA TRBV10-2 CASSETGEARSKNIQYF TGCGCCAGCAGTGAGACAGGGGAGGCGAGGTCCAAAAACATTCAGTACTTC
NA TRBJ1-6 NA TRBV30 CAWSTRFDGKYNSPLHF TGTGCCTGGAGTACCCGATTCGACGGGAAGTATAATTCACCCCTCCACTTT
NA TRBJ2-1 NA TRBV24-1 CATSDLGGGEQFF TGTGCCACCAGTGATTTGGGTGGGGGGGAGCAGTTCTTC
NA TRBJ2-7 few TRBV11-2 CASDRAGSYEQYF TGTGCCAGCGACCGCGCGGGCTCCTACGAGCAGTACTTC
TRBD1 TRBJ1-3 NA TRBV19 CASSFRDRSPGNTIYF TGTGCCAGTAGTTTCCGGGACAGGAGTCCTGGAAACACCATATATTTT
NA TRBJ1-6 NA TRBV27 CASSSGPYNSPLHF TGTGCCAGCAGTTCAGGGCCCTATAATTCACCCCTCCACTTT
NA TRBJ2-3 once TRBV5-1 CASSSERAPDTQYF TGCGCCAGCAGCTCCGAGAGGGCCCCAGATACGCAGTATTTT
NA TRBJ1-2 NA TRBV9 CASSGRVGHYGYTF TGTGCCAGCAGCGGCAGGGTGGGCCACTATGGCTACACCTTC
NA TRBJ1-1 NA TRBV2 CASRVGPGGATEAFF TGTGCCAGCAGGGTCGGACCCGGGGGTGCCACTGAAGCTTTCTTT
TRBD1 TRBJ1-1 few TRBV5-1 CASSLGRGMIGTEAFF TGCGCCAGCAGCTTGGGCAGGGGGATGATAGGCACTGAAGCTTTCTTT
TRBD1 TRBJ1-1 NA TRBV5-1 CASSYQGGNTEAFF TGCGCCAGCAGCTATCAGGGGGGCAACACTGAAGCTTTCTTT
TRBD2 TRBJ2-3 NA TRBV7-2 CASSSGLAGPGDTQYF TGTGCCAGCAGCTCGGGACTAGCGGGGCCTGGGGATACGCAGTATTTT
TRBD1 TRBJ1-5 NA TRBV19 CASSRTGGWGQPQHF TGTGCCAGTAGTAGGACAGGGGGCTGGGGCCAGCCCCAGCATTTT
NA TRBJ1-6 NA TRBV2 CASSEAAGNRIVFYNSPLHF TGTGCCAGCAGTGAAGCGGCCGGGAATCGAATTGTGTTCTATAATTCACCCCTCCACTTT
NA TRBJ1-2 NA TRBV5-4 CASSPSTGYGYTF TGTGCCAGCAGCCCTTCGACAGGATATGGCTACACCTTC
TRBD2 TRBJ2-1 NA TRBV5-1 CASSLIGAGSSYNEQFF TGCGCCAGCAGCTTGATAGGAGCGGGGAGCTCCTACAATGAGCAGTTCTTC
TRBD2 TRBJ2-3 NA TRBV28 CASSLNPSGGARTDTQYF TGTGCCAGCAGTTTAAATCCTAGCGGGGGGGCCAGGACAGATACGCAGTATTTT
NA TRBJ1-5 few TRBV7-8 CASSSYRVTDGNQPQHF TGTGCCAGCAGCTCCTACAGGGTGACGGACGGCAATCAGCCCCAGCATTTT
NA TRBJ2-7 NA TRBV27 CASSLGQLYEQYF TGTGCCAGCAGTCTCGGACAGTTGTACGAGCAGTACTTC
TRBD2 TRBJ2-4 NA TRBV5-6 CASSSELAGGRAKNIQYF TGTGCCAGCAGCTCCGAACTAGCGGGGGGGCGGGCCAAAAACATTCAGTACTTC
TRBD1 TRBJ1-5 NA TRBV18 CASSQQGDGNQPQHF TGTGCCAGCTCGCAACAGGGGGACGGCAATCAGCCCCAGCATTTT
NA TRBJ1-1 NA TRBV10-1 CASSEEGVGTEAFF TGCGCCAGCAGTGAAGAGGGGGTTGGCACTGAAGCTTTCTTT
NA TRBJ2-3 NA TRBV21-1 CASSNGATSTDTQYF TGTGCCAGCAGCAATGGAGCGACTAGCACAGATACGCAGTATTTT
NA TRBJ2-1 NA TRBV27 CASRSTTGRFNEQFF TGTGCCAGCAGATCTACTACGGGAAGGTTCAATGAGCAGTTCTTC
TRBD2 TRBJ2-3 NA TRBV9 CASSVVGAGTPHTQYF TGTGCCAGCAGCGTAGTAGGAGCGGGGACGCCTCATACGCAGTATTTT
NA TRBJ2-7 NA TRBV20-1 CSVGGAYEQYF TGCAGTGTCGGCGGGGCCTACGAGCAGTACTTC
TRBD1 TRBJ2-1 few TRBV19 CASSGEGQALWNEQFF TGTGCCAGTAGTGGCGAGGGACAGGCTCTTTGGAATGAGCAGTTCTTC
TRBD2 TRBJ2-1 once TRBV2 CAEGWRGGYNEQFF TGTGCCGAGGGATGGCGGGGGGGCTACAATGAGCAGTTCTTC
NA TRBJ1-2 NA TRBV5-1 CASSLRSLSTGGYGYTF TGCGCCAGCAGCTTGAGGAGTTTATCCACCGGGGGCTATGGCTACACCTTC
TRBD2 TRBJ2-2 NA TRBV9 CASSRGLAGVDGELFF TGTGCCAGCAGCCGGGGGCTAGCGGGGGTTGACGGGGAGCTGTTTTTT
TRBD2 TRBJ2-7 NA TRBV4-3 CASSLDVASGGGEQYF TGCGCCAGCAGCCTTGATGTTGCTAGCGGGGGAGGAGAGCAGTACTTC
NA TRBJ2-5 NA TRBV28 CASQAGLETQYF TGTGCCAGCCAGGCAGGGCTTGAGACCCAGTACTTC
NA TRBJ2-2 NA TRBV14 CASSLARVAGELFF TGTGCCAGCAGCCTTGCTCGGGTGGCCGGGGAGCTGTTTTTT
NA TRBJ2-2 NA TRBV5-1 CASRPPGLGGTGELFF TGCGCCAGCAGGCCCCCGGGCTTGGGGGGCACCGGGGAGCTGTTTTTT
TRBD1 TRBJ1-1 NA TRBV27 CASSRQGLGTEAFF TGTGCCAGCAGTCGACAGGGGTTGGGCACTGAAGCTTTCTTT
TRBD2 TRBJ2-2 NA TRBV6-4 CASSEGTRDTGELFF TGTGCCAGCAGTGAGGGGACTAGAGACACCGGGGAGCTGTTTTTT
NA TRBJ2-7 NA TRBV15 CATSRAPSGYEQYF TGTGCCACCAGCAGAGCTCCGTCCGGGTACGAGCAGTACTTC
NA TRBJ2-1 NA TRBV10-3 CAISAPTGTYNEQFF TGTGCCATCAGTGCCCCGACAGGAACCTACAATGAGCAGTTCTTC
TRBD1 TRBJ1-3 NA TRBV15 CATSRGITQGSGNTIYF TGTGCCACCAGCAGAGGGATAACACAGGGGAGTGGAAACACCATATATTTT
NA TRBJ2-1 NA TRBV30 CAWSVRSGYNEQFF TGTGCCTGGAGTGTACGGAGCGGGTACAATGAGCAGTTCTTC